This entry lists 18 T cell receptor beta chains sequenced from one sample in a study of CD8 T cells in ankylosing spondylitis. General study points: A TCR beta motif of 7 or 8 highly homologous variants appeared characteristic of ankylosing spondylitis blood.

Using its own MiXCR run on the 5' RACE reads, TCRdb lists one record per CDR3 protein. The table records 650,000 to 800,000 distinct CDR3 sequences, about 20% of them present only once. No cognate antigen is known for these TCRs. The sequenced material came from blood, either unsorted or a sorted T cell fraction (not recorded which). Receptors were obtained from a male donor with ankylosing spondylitis.

This clonotype was counted a few times. This chain's CDR3 is CAISVLAGVQETQYF. DNA for the CDR3: TGTGCCATCAGTGTTCTAGCGGGAGTCCAAGAGACCCAGTACTTC. The chain uses TRBV10-3 and TRBJ2-5, with 10 positions matching TRBD2. The CDR3 sequence is 15 residues long. The junction had 3 bases not matched to a gene; V was cut back by 4 bases and J by 1 base. CDR1 and CDR2 (germline): ENHRY, SYGVKD.

This sequence joins TRBV10-3 and TRBJ1-2, with D maybe TRBD1 (5 bases). CDR1 and CDR2 from the germline V gene are ENHRY and SYGVKD. The germline V and J ends were trimmed by 4 bases and 7 bases, with 16 bases remaining between them. This CDR3 contains 14 residues. The CDR3 is CAISGGGDGLGYTF. CDR3 DNA sequence: TGTGCCATCAGTGGCGGGGGTGATGGTCTTGGCTACACCTTC.

This sequence joins TRBV4-1 and TRBJ1-2; TRBD1 matches 7 bases. After removal of 4 bases from V and 6 bases from J, the junction contained 5 bases not matched to a gene. Per the germline V gene, CDR1 is MGHRA and CDR2 is YSYEKL. The CDR3 contains 13 residues. CDR3 in DNA: TGCGCCAGCAGCCCAGAAGACAGGGATGGCTACACCTTC. This encodes CASSPEDRDGYTF.

This clonotype was found a few times. The gene calls are TRBV5-1 and TRBJ1-5, with TRBD1 matching 8 bases. J lost 6 bases, V lost 7 bases, and 9 bases had no gene match. Germline V gene sequence: CDR1 SGHRS, CDR2 YFSETQ. The CDR3 is 14 residues long. The DNA of the CDR3 is TGCGCCAGCTCTACCGCAGGGGGCGGTCAGCCCCAGCATTTT. The encoded protein is CASSTAGGGQPQHF.

The chain joins TRBV11-2 to TRBJ2-1, with 9 nucleotides matching TRBD1. Trimming cost V 5 bases and J 8 bases; bases outside gene matches: 7. This CDR3 is 14 amino acids long. Germline V gene data show CDR1 as SGHAT and CDR2 as FQNNGV. CDR3 sequence reads: CASSRQGDVDEQFF. The CDR3 DNA reads as TGTGCCAGCAGCCGACAGGGGGACGTTGATGAGCAGTTCTTC. The complete variable domain, with remaining parts taken from reference TRBV11-2 and TRBJ2-1, reads EAGVAQSPRYKIIEKRQSVAFWCNPISGHATLYWYQQILGQGPKLLIQFQNNGVVDDSQLPKDRFSAERLKGVDSTLKIQPAKLEDSAVYLCASSRQGDVDEQFFGPGTRLTVL.

This clonotype was detected ten times or more. The chain joins TRBV12-3 or TRBV12-4 to TRBJ1-1; D unclear. The CDR3 has 12 amino acids. V gave up 8 bases and J gave up 3 bases, with 10 bases separating them. CDR3 coding DNA: TGTGCCAGCGCTAGGGAGTACACTGAAGCTTTCTTT. It specifies CASAREYTEAFF.

Note on this clonotype: Given a much more abundant clone one base away, this may be a read error. J is TRBJ2-2 and V is TRBV12-3 or TRBV12-4; TRBD1 matches at 10 bases. There are 15 residues in the CDR3. The junction had 10 bases not matched to a gene; V was cut back by 11 bases and J by 4 bases. In DNA form, the CDR3 reads TGTGCCTGCACCCCCGGGGACAGGGGCACCGGGGAGCTGTTTTTT. Its protein is CACTPGDRGTGELFF.

The chain joins TRBV5-5 to TRBJ2-7; 10 bases fit TRBD1. The ends lost 2 bases at V and 2 bases at J; junction bases unmatched: 10. The CDR3 loop spans 17 amino acids. Germline V gene lookup returns CDR1 SGHKS and CDR2 YYEKEE (reference sequence). The CDR3 sequence is CASSFRDRGIVAYEQYF. The DNA for the CDR3 is TGTGCCAGCAGCTTCCGGGACAGGGGTATAGTGGCCTACGAGCAGTACTTC. Complete variable domain (other parts from reference TRBV5-5 and TRBJ2-7): DAGVTQSPTHLIKTRGQQVTLRCSPISGHKSVSWYQQVLGQGPQFIFQYYEKEERGRGNFPDRFSARQFPNYSSELNVNALLLGDSALYLCASSFRDRGIVAYEQYFGPGTRLTVT.

The genes are TRBV20-1 and TRBJ1-1; D is ambiguous. Germline CDR1 reads DFQATT; CDR2 reads SNEGSKA (reference sequence). V lost 6 bases to trimming and J lost 7 bases, with 18 bases between them. The CDR3 has 13 residues. The CDR3 here is CSARHRLYFEAFF. In DNA form, the CDR3 reads TGCAGTGCCCGACATCGTCTTTACTTTGAAGCTTTCTTT.

This clonotype was seen a handful of times. The rearrangement joins TRBV5-1 to TRBJ2-3, with TRBD2 as a possible D gene (7 bases). From germline, CDR1 is SGHRS and CDR2 YFSETQ. The CDR3 totals 18 residues. V lost 4 bases and J lost 2, with 23 bases in between. CDR3 residues: CASSARIGGGAPTDTQYF. The CDR3 DNA reads as TGCGCCAGCAGCGCCCGGATCGGAGGGGGGGCCCCCACAGATACGCAGTATTTT.

This clonotype was detected only once. This chain uses TRBV6-5 with TRBJ2-2; the D call may be TRBD1 or TRBD2 (5 bases each). CDR1 and CDR2 (germline): MNHEY, SVGAGI. The CDR3 contains 16 residues. V was cut by 0 bases and J by 3 bases, with 11 bases left in between. The CDR3 protein is CASSYSGPSDTGELFF. CDR3 sequence (DNA): TGTGCCAGCAGTTACTCGGGACCCTCGGACACCGGGGAGCTGTTTTTT.

This clonotype was observed at least ten times. The chain links TRBV10-3 to TRBJ2-1; D is ambiguous. The ends were cut back, 0 bases at V and 9 bases at J, with 9 bases in the middle. Germline V gene lookup returns CDR1 ENHRY and CDR2 SYGVKD. The CDR3 is made up of 13 amino acids. The CDR3 coding sequence is TGTGCCATCAGTGAGTCGGGGTATGCTGAGCAGTTCTTC. This gives the protein CAISESGYAEQFF.

The V call is TRBV9, the J call TRBJ2-7; 7 positions match TRBD2. The V gene end was trimmed by 0 bases and the J gene end by 0 bases; junction bases not matched to a gene: 6. CDR1 and CDR2 from the germline V gene are SGDLS and YYNGEE. The CDR3 covers 16 residues. CDR3 loop: CASSVEAAGRSYEQYF. The CDR3 bases are TGTGCCAGCAGCGTAGAGGCAGCGGGACGCTCCTACGAGCAGTACTTC.

This clonotype was seen only a few times. This chain joins TRBV5-1 and TRBJ1-3; D is unresolved. The germline V and J ends were trimmed by 3 bases and 0 bases, with 10 bases remaining between them. Germline V gene lookup returns CDR1 SGHRS and CDR2 YFSETQ. The CDR3 contains 15 residues. The DNA for the CDR3 is TGCGCCAGCAGCTCCGGTGCCAGCTCTGGAAACACCATATATTTT. Translated: CASSSGASSGNTIYF.

The V and J genes are TRBV20-1 and TRBJ2-7, with D possibly TRBD1 on 5 matching bases. V lost 3 bases, J lost 7 bases, and 22 bases lay in between. CDR1 is DFQATT and CDR2 is SNEGSKA in the germline V gene (reference sequence). This CDR3 is built from 15 residues. The CDR3 bases are TGCAGTGCTAGTCTGGCCAGGGCCCCCCTTAAGGAGCAGTACTTC. Its protein is CSASLARAPLKEQYF.

This clonotype has more than one count but fewer than ten. The chain links TRBV11-2 to TRBJ1-3; D is possibly TRBD1 (5 bases). This CDR3 region has 16 residues. Germline V gene lookup returns CDR1 SGHAT and CDR2 FQNNGV. Trimming pared 3 bases from V and 0 bases from J, leaving 12 bases between. CDR3 sequence reads: CASSLLGGRSGNTIYF. CDR3 sequence (DNA): TGTGCCAGCAGCTTGTTGGGGGGTCGCTCTGGAAACACCATATATTTT.

This clonotype was seen a few times. The chain uses TRBV2 and TRBJ1-2, with TRBD1 matching over 9 bases. The germline gives CDR1 SNHLY, CDR2 FYNNEI. V shed 5 bases and J 6 bases; nucleotides not matched to a gene: 7. The CDR3 sequence is 14 residues long. CDR3 sequence: CASSYSGQGNGYTF. CDR3 nucleotides: TGTGCCAGCAGTTACTCTGGACAGGGGAATGGCTACACCTTC.

The rearrangement joins TRBV5-1 to TRBJ2-1; 7 positions agree with TRBD2. CDR1 is SGHRS and CDR2 is YFSETQ in the germline V gene. V lost 4 bases, J lost 6 bases, and 10 bases stayed unmatched. The length of the CDR3 is 15 residues. DNA of the CDR3: TGCGCCAGCAGCGGACTAGGGGCGGAGATCAATGAGCAGTTCTTC. Protein: CASSGLGAEINEQFF.